These 12 T cell receptor beta chains originate from one sample sequenced in a study of T cell responses to AZD1222 COVID-19 vaccine (dated by TCRdb to the early 2020s). The time point label of this sample denotes: baseline before first vaccination. Receptors were amplified or captured by the immunoSEQ multiplex PCR assay. TCRdb took this table from immuneACCESS and kept in-frame rearrangements with V and J called. Such tables lack part of the clones; where checked against another copy, unresolved V genes explain under half of the gap, and the rest is unexplained. The sample table holds 130,000 or so clones, of which about 94% were seen once. Roughly 6.6% of the sample goes to the ten largest clones. The sample was peripheral blood, taken on day 0 of AZD1222 vaccination. The receptors were gathered from an adult in good health.

The chain has TRBV6-5 and TRBJ1-1; the D is unclear. V lost 0 bases and J lost 2, with 7 bases in between. The CDR3 spans 14 residues. From germline, CDR1 is MNHEY and CDR2 SVGAGI. The CDR3 spells CASSYSDPNTEAFF. CDR3 nucleotides: TGTGCCAGCAGTTACTCGGACCCTAACACTGAAGCTTTCTTT.

V is TRBV5-6 and J is TRBJ2-3, with D possibly being TRBD2 (7 bases). CDR1 is SGHDT, CDR2 YYEEEE, per germline. V was shortened by 4 bases and J by 3 bases, with 18 bases between the two germline ends. The CDR3 extends over 16 amino acids. The CDR3 spells CASSPVGGGGTDTQYF. Here the CDR3 DNA reads TGTGCCAGCAGCCCCGTCGGGGGAGGGGGGACAGATACGCAGTATTTT. The complete variable domain, with remaining parts taken from reference TRBV5-6 and TRBJ2-3, reads DAGVTQSPTHLIKTRGQQVTLRCSPKSGHDTVSWYQQALGQGPQFIFQYYEEEERQRGNFPDRFSGHQFPNYSSELNVNALLLGDSALYLCASSPVGGGGTDTQYFGPGTRLTVL.

As for this clone: The same CDR3 also results from other DNA sequences found in this sample. The chain is built from TRBV28 and TRBJ1-4, with 8 bases matching TRBD1. The junction had 5 bases not matched to a gene; V was cut back by 6 bases and J by 5 bases. The CDR3 runs to 14 residues. Germline V gives CDR1 MDHEN, CDR2 SYDVKM. CDR3 in amino acids: CASSTGQANEKLFF. The CDR3 DNA is TGTGCCAGCAGCACGGGACAGGCGAATGAAAAACTGTTTTTT.

This clone was observed once. The genes are TRBV6-1 and TRBJ2-5, with a weak D call TRBD2 (6 bases). The V gene's germline CDR1 is MNHNS and CDR2 SASEGT. The CDR3 extends over 18 amino acids. Trimming took off 0 bases at V and 1 base at J, with 18 bases between the two ends. CDR3 sequence reads: CASSEARAGRILQETQYF. As DNA, the CDR3 is TGTGCCAGCAGTGAAGCCAGGGCGGGAAGAATACTCCAAGAGACCCAGTACTTC.

The chain employs TRBV7-8 and TRBJ2-2; D possibly corresponds to TRBD2 (5 bases). V was trimmed by 4 bases and J by 6 bases, leaving 15 bases between them. Germline CDR1 SGHVS, CDR2 FQNEAQ. This CDR3 contains 15 residues. CDR3 amino acids: CASSSGIQVAGELFF. The CDR3 nucleotides are TGTGCCAGCAGCTCCGGGATTCAGGTTGCCGGGGAGCTGTTTTTT.

The chain uses TRBV25-1 and TRBJ1-1, with TRBD1 identical over 7 bases. The germline CDR1 and CDR2 sequences are MGHDK and SYGVNS. V was pared by 4 bases and J by 1 base, with 6 bases of the junction left unmatched. The CDR3 is 15 residues long. The CDR3 nucleotides are TGTGCCAGCAGTGCAAACAGGGGAGGGAACACTGAAGCTTTCTTT. It is translated as CASSANRGGNTEAFF. Complete variable domain (other parts from reference TRBV25-1 and TRBJ1-1): EADIYQTPRYLVIGTGKKITLECSQTMGHDKMYWYQQDPGMELHLIHYSYGVNSTEKGDLSSESTVSRIRTEHFPLTLESARPSHTSQYLCASSANRGGNTEAFFGQGTRLTVV.

The CDR3 spells CATSRDHGGAYGYTF. The CDR3 nucleotides read TGTGCCACCAGCAGAGATCATGGCGGTGCATATGGCTACACCTTC. The chain carries TRBV15 and TRBJ1-2; D call uncertain. Germline V gives CDR1 LNHNV, CDR2 YYDKDF (reference sequence). The CDR3 contains 15 residues. V shed 0 bases and J shed 5 bases, with 13 bases lying between them. Full variable domain (remainder filled in from reference TRBV15 and TRBJ1-2): DAMVIQNPRYQVTQFGKPVTLSCSQTLNHNVMYWYQQKSSQAPKLLFHYYDKDFNNEADTPDNFQSRRPNTSFCFLDIRSPGLGDTAMYLCATSRDHGGAYGYTFGSGTRLTVV.

Remarks on this clone: Other DNA sequences within the sample encode an identical CDR3. This chain joins TRBV5-1 and TRBJ1-4, with D perhaps TRBD1 (6 bases). There are 14 residues in the CDR3. V shed 0 bases and J shed 5 bases, with 8 bases lying between them. CDR1 is SGHRS and CDR2 is YFSETQ in the germline V gene. CDR3 DNA: TGCGCCAGCAGCTTGGGACAGGAAAATGAAAAACTGTTTTTT. This sequence encodes CASSLGQENEKLFF.

The chain uses TRBV3-1 (or the pseudogene TRBV3-2) and TRBJ2-1; D unclear. This CDR3 spans 12 amino acids. With 0 bases removed from V and 5 bases from J, the gap between germline ends came to 2 bases. Per germline, CDR1 LGHDT and CDR2 YNNKEL (reference sequence). CDR3 region: CASSQDDNEQFF. CDR3 in DNA: TGTGCCAGCAGCCAAGATGACAATGAGCAGTTCTTC.

The CDR3 DNA reads as TGTGCCAGCAGCTTAGCGGGGGTAGCGGGGTATGAGCAGTTCTTC. This gives the protein CASSLAGVAGYEQFF. The chain couples TRBV7-2 to TRBJ2-1; 8 bases map to TRBD2. J gave up 8 bases and V 0 bases, and 6 bases lay outside the gene matches. Looked up from germline, CDR1 is SGHTA and CDR2 is FQGNSA. This CDR3 has 15 amino acids.

The J gene is TRBJ2-4, the V gene TRBV25-1, with a weak D call TRBD1 (5 bases). This CDR3 is 15 amino acids long. Between the trimmed V and J ends, which lost 1 base and 1 base, there was a span of 8 bases. The germline gives CDR1 MGHDK, CDR2 SYGVNS. The CDR3 DNA sequence: TGTGCCAGCAGTGAATGGAAGGGGGCCAAAAACATTCAGTACTTC. It is translated as CASSEWKGAKNIQYF.

The rearrangement links TRBV10-3 to TRBJ1-2; possibly TRBD1 for D (6 bases). Germline values: CDR1 ENHRY, CDR2 SYGVKD. V was pared by 7 bases and J by 7 bases, with 16 bases between. This CDR3 contains 13 residues. CDR3: CAITPTGSFGYTF. The CDR3 nucleotides are TGTGCCATCACCCCGACAGGTTCCTTTGGCTACACCTTC.